Presented here are 20 T cell receptor beta chains from one specimen sequenced in a study of blood T cells in healthy people across ages. With a J-beta primer mix and a sample-barcoded 5' primer, a second PCR ran about 7 to 12 cycles. TCRdb reanalysed the 5' RACE reads using MiXCR and keeps one entry per CDR3 protein. The sample includes 1.2 million to 1.5 million distinct CDR3 sequences, approximately 59% of them seen just once. Sequenced sample: blood. The source is a man younger than 35 in good health.

V gene TRBV27 combines with J gene TRBJ1-1, with 9 bases that match TRBD1. CDR3 length: 19 residues. Looked up from germline, CDR1 is MNHEY and CDR2 is SMNVEV (reference sequence). With V trimmed by 6 bases and J by 7 bases, 24 bases remained unmatched. The DNA of the CDR3 is TGTGCCAGCAGGACACATATAGGACAGGGGTCAGCTAGGGGTGGTGAAGCTTTCTTT. Protein: CASRTHIGQGSARGGEAFF.

The chain recombines TRBV4-1 with TRBJ2-1; tentatively, D is TRBD1 or TRBD2 (5 bases each). Near its end, the DNA agrees better with TRBJ2-7, so the J call may be wrong. Germline V gene data show CDR1 as MGHRA and CDR2 as YSYEKL. CDR3 length: 14 amino acids. The CDR3 sequence is CASRVGTEYNEQYF. CDR3 bases: TGCGCCAGCAGGGTCGGGACGGAGTACAATGAGCAGTACTTC.

This clonotype was observed a few times. This chain connects TRBV4-3 to TRBJ2-7; no clear D. The CDR3 has 14 residues. V dropped 1 base and J dropped 3 bases, with 10 bases sitting between them. From germline, CDR1 is LGHNA and CDR2 YSLEER. CDR3 sequence (DNA): TGCGCCAGCAGCCAAGGGACGGGTATCTACGAGCAGTACTTC. This sequence encodes CASSQGTGIYEQYF.

This rearrangement joins TRBV20-1 to TRBJ2-5; TRBD2 matches at 7 bases. The J call may not be correct, given that the DNA end is closer to TRBJ2-7. CDR3 size: 15 residues. Per germline, CDR1 DFQATT and CDR2 SNEGSKA (reference sequence). This CDR3 reads CSARDPASGNYEQYF. DNA for the CDR3: TGCAGTGCTAGAGATCCGGCTAGCGGAAACTACGAGCAGTACTTC.

The chain employs TRBV28 and TRBJ2-3; 9 positions match TRBD2. The CDR3 sequence is 19 residues long. The germline CDR1 and CDR2 sequences are MDHEN and SYDVKM. V was pared by 5 bases and J by 0 bases, with 15 bases of the junction left unmatched. CDR3 sequence reads: CASSPGGLAGPTSTDTQYF. CDR3 nucleotide sequence: TGTGCCAGCAGTCCAGGGGGGCTAGCGGGGCCCACTAGCACAGATACGCAGTATTTT. Using reference TRBV28 and TRBJ2-3 for the parts outside the CDR3, the full variable domain is DVKVTQSSRYLVKRTGEKVFLECVQDMDHENMFWYRQDPGLGLRLIYFSYDVKMKEKGDIPEGYSVSREKKERFSLILESASTNQTSMYLCASSPGGLAGPTSTDTQYFGPGTRLTVL.

The CDR3 DNA sequence: TGTGCCAGCAGTTACCGGCAGGGCCCTAACTATGGCTACACCTTC. Translating it yields CASSYRQGPNYGYTF. The chain has TRBV27 and TRBJ1-2; tentatively, D is TRBD1 (5 bases). Germline loops: CDR1 MNHEY, CDR2 SMNVEV (reference sequence). The CDR3 spans 15 residues. Trimming took 4 bases from V and 0 from J, leaving 12 bases between them.

The V and J genes are TRBV6-2 or TRBV6-3 and TRBJ2-1; D perhaps matches TRBD1 (5 bases). The V end lost 0 bases, the J end lost 5 bases, and 17 bases lay between the germline ends. This CDR3 contains 17 residues. CDR1 and CDR2 from the germline V gene are MNHEY and SVGEGT. The DNA for the CDR3 is TGTGCCAGCAGTTACTCGACTTCGGCAGGGTTACACAATGAGCAGTTCTTC. Protein: CASSYSTSAGLHNEQFF.

J is TRBJ2-4 and V is TRBV21-1; the table's D gene call, TRBD1, was not cross checked with the DNA. The J call may be incorrect, as the DNA end agrees better with TRBJ2-7. TRBV21-1 is described as a pseudogene. CDR3 length: 15 amino acids. DNA for the CDR3: TGTGCCAGCAGCACCGACAGCTTTAGGGCTTACGAGCAGTACTTC. This codes for CASSTDSFRAYEQYF.

This chain connects TRBV10-3 to TRBJ2-3; the match to TRBD1 covers 9 bases. V gave up 0 bases and J gave up 1 base; unmatched junction bases: 5. The germline V gene encodes CDR1 ENHRY and CDR2 SYGVKD. The CDR3 spans 17 residues. CDR3 loop: CAISESEQGARTDTQYF. CDR3 in DNA: TGTGCCATCAGTGAGTCCGAACAGGGGGCGCGCACAGATACGCAGTATTTT.

J is TRBJ2-5 and V is TRBV5-1, with D perhaps matching TRBD2 (6 bases). The germline V gene has CDR1 SGHRS and CDR2 YFSETQ. This CDR3 is built from 14 residues. V was shortened by 4 bases and J by 2 bases, with 12 bases between the two germline ends. This CDR3 is CASSPWDWQETQYF. CDR3 in DNA: TGCGCCAGCAGCCCCTGGGACTGGCAAGAGACCCAGTACTTC. The full variable domain, completed using reference TRBV5-1 and TRBJ2-5, is KAGVTQTPRYLIKTRGQQVTLSCSPISGHRSVSWYQQTPGQGLQFLFEYFSETQRNKGNFPGRFSGRQFSNSRSEMNVSTLELGDSALYLCASSPWDWQETQYFGPGTRLLVL.

The V and J genes are TRBV27 and TRBJ1-2, with 9 bases fitting TRBD1. CDR3 length: 11 amino acids. The germline V gene has CDR1 MNHEY and CDR2 SMNVEV (reference sequence). Trimming cost V 8 bases and J 6 bases; bases outside gene matches: 1. The CDR3 sequence is CASWDRDGYTF. In DNA form, the CDR3 reads TGTGCCAGCTGGGACAGGGATGGCTACACCTTC.

The chain recombines TRBV6-4 with TRBJ1-5; the D is unclear. This CDR3 is built from 14 residues. Germline-derived CDR1 and CDR2 are MRHNA and SNTAGT. V was shortened by 4 bases and J by 3 bases, with 10 bases between the two germline ends. The CDR3 DNA follows: TGTGCCAGCAGTGCATCGTACCTCAATCAGCCCCAGCATTTT. Protein product: CASSASYLNQPQHF.

This clonotype was observed at least ten times. With a much larger clone just one base away, this may be a read error. V usage is TRBV7-9 and J usage is TRBJ2-5; D tentatively fits TRBD1 or TRBD2 (5 bases each). This CDR3 has 15 residues. CDR1 is SEHNR, CDR2 FQNEAQ, per germline (reference sequence). Deletions cut 1 base from V and 11 bases from J, with 20 bases between. The CDR3 here is CASSLGGFQSDEQYF. For the CDR3, the DNA is TGTGCCAGCAGCTTAGGGGGGTTCCAGAGTGATGAGCAGTACTTC. The full variable domain, in which reference TRBV7-9 and TRBJ2-5 provide the parts outside the CDR3, is DTGVSQNPRHKITKRGQNVTFRCDPISEHNRLYWYRQTLGQGPEFLTYFQNEAQLEKSRLLSDRFSAERPKGSFSTLEIQRTEQGDSAMYLCASSLGGFQSDEQYFGPGTRLLVL.

This clonotype was detected only a few times. The chain recombines TRBV29-1 with TRBJ2-5, with D perhaps matching TRBD1 or TRBD2 (6 bases each). CDR1 and CDR2 from the germline V gene are SQVTM and ANQGSEA. Trimming removed 2 bases from V and 5 bases from J, with 18 bases in between. The CDR3 is 15 residues long. CDR3 DNA sequence: TGCAGCGTTGAAAAGAGGGGGGACCCCCTGGAGACCCAGTACTTC. It yields the protein CSVEKRGDPLETQYF.

The chain carries TRBV7-9 and TRBJ1-2, with 7 positions matching TRBD1. Germline V gene lookup returns CDR1 SEHNR and CDR2 FQNEAQ (reference sequence). V lost 10 bases, J lost 6 bases, and 8 bases stayed unmatched. The CDR3 sequence is 12 residues long. The chain's CDR3 is CATREGADGYTF. In DNA form, the CDR3 reads TGTGCCACCAGAGAGGGGGCCGATGGCTACACCTTC.

This chain links TRBV4-3 with TRBJ2-6, with 9 nucleotides matching TRBD1. The CDR3 sequence is 20 residues long. Germline V gives CDR1 LGHNA, CDR2 YSLEER. V shed 4 bases, J shed 1 base, and the junction held 14 bases outside the gene matches. The chain's CDR3 is CASSLLLRGQGLSGANVLTF. The CDR3 DNA sequence: TGCGCCAGCAGCCTCCTCCTCCGGGGACAGGGTCTATCTGGGGCCAACGTCCTGACTTTC.

This chain links TRBV28 with TRBJ1-5; TRBD1 is a possible D gene (6 bases). V shed 2 bases and J shed 3 bases, with 8 bases lying between them. There are 14 residues in the CDR3. CDR1 and CDR2 from the germline V gene are MDHEN and SYDVKM. The CDR3 loop is CASSLAGDNQPQHF. In nucleotides, the CDR3 is TGTGCCAGCAGTTTAGCAGGGGACAATCAGCCCCAGCATTTT.

The rearrangement links TRBV6-4 to TRBJ2-3; D is ambiguous. Per the germline V gene, CDR1 is MRHNA and CDR2 is SNTAGT. The CDR3 runs 15 residues. V lost 6 bases and J 0 bases, leaving 13 bases between the germline ends. Written as DNA, the CDR3 is TGTGCCAGCAGCCCCTCCCCCATTAGCACAGATACGCAGTATTTT. Its protein product is CASSPSPISTDTQYF.

For this clonotype: Because the CDR3's place on the DNA is in doubt, the DNA is left out and the CDR3 is given as listed by TCRdb. The rearrangement links TRBV5-1 to TRBJ2-3. Inclusive of both ends, the CDR3 amounts to 15 amino acids. Germline loops: CDR1 SGHRS, CDR2 YFSETQ. The CDR3 here is CASSLSFLAADTQYF.

The chain employs TRBV2 and TRBJ2-1; no clear D. Germline V lookup: CDR1 SNHLY, CDR2 FYNNEI. Trimming shortened V by 6 bases and J by 14 bases, and 14 bases separated the two germline ends. The CDR3 runs 11 residues. CDR3: CASRSQSKEFF. CDR3 DNA sequence: TGTGCCAGCAGGTCACAATCAAAGGAGTTCTTC.